One sample yielded the 25 T cell receptor beta chains listed below, sequenced in a study of cytomegalovirus exposure and HLA in healthy donors. PCR amplification relied on 60 Vbeta primers (plus 13 Jbeta primers). Sequencing used immunoSEQ multiplex PCR; TCRdb keeps in-frame clones, though not all of them. The sample shows tens of thousands of clones, 78% of them seen only once. Sequencing was carried out using PBMCs. Every receptor here comes from a male donor in good health and CMV-seropositive.

This clone was counted a single time. V and J are TRBV25-1 and TRBJ1-5; TRBD1 is a possible D gene (6 bases). V was cut by 2 bases and J by 6 bases, with 11 bases left in between. Germline loops: CDR1 MGHDK, CDR2 SYGVNS. This CDR3 spans 14 amino acids. CDR3 sequence (DNA): TGTGCCAGCAGTGAAGGGACAACGAGTCAGCCCCAGCATTTT. Translated, it gives CASSEGTTSQPQHF.

This clone appeared once. This rearrangement joins TRBV5-4 to TRBJ1-1; D is possibly TRBD1 (5 bases). Between the trimmed V and J ends, which lost 4 bases and 7 bases, there was a span of 14 bases. From germline, CDR1 is SGHNT and CDR2 YYREEE (reference sequence). This CDR3 region has 13 residues. CDR3 amino acids: CASSEMGGGEAFF. CDR3 in DNA: TGTGCCAGCAGCGAGATGGGGGGGGGTGAAGCTTTCTTT.

The gene calls are TRBV6-5 and TRBJ1-2; 9 nucleotides match TRBD1. Germline assignment: CDR1 MNHEY and CDR2 SVGAGI. This CDR3 is 14 amino acids long. V was clipped by 6 bases and J by 4 bases; unmatched bases: 6. CDR3 nucleotides: TGTGCCAGCAGGGACAGGGGAGGTTCCTATGGCTACACCTTC. This sequence encodes CASRDRGGSYGYTF.

The sample holds one count of this clone. The chain employs TRBV9 and TRBJ2-7; D is possibly TRBD1 (6 bases). Trimming took off 3 bases at V and 3 bases at J, with 13 bases between the two ends. This CDR3 comprises 14 residues. Germline V gives CDR1 SGDLS, CDR2 YYNGEE. CDR3 amino acids: CASSATGSNYEQYF. CDR3 DNA sequence: TGTGCCAGCAGCGCCACAGGGTCAAACTACGAGCAGTACTTC.

The chain carries TRBV10-1 and TRBJ2-2; 8 bases are a match to TRBD1. V lost 2 bases, J lost 3 bases, and 11 bases stayed unmatched. CDR1 and CDR2 from the germline V gene are WNHNN and SYGVQD (reference sequence). This CDR3 spans 18 amino acids. The CDR3: CASSETLTGQEYTGELFF. The CDR3 DNA reads as TGCGCCAGCAGTGAGACCCTTACGGGACAGGAGTACACCGGGGAGCTGTTTTTT.

This chain joins TRBV10-3 and TRBJ1-6; D is ambiguous. This CDR3 comprises 18 residues. Germline values: CDR1 ENHRY, CDR2 SYGVKD. Trimming took 2 bases from V and 0 from J, leaving 14 bases between them. The CDR3 sequence: CAISEKAGRDSYNSPLHF. The DNA of the CDR3 is TGTGCCATCAGTGAGAAAGCGGGCAGAGACTCCTATAATTCACCCCTCCACTTT.

V gene TRBV29-1 combines with J gene TRBJ2-5, with 7 bases that match TRBD2. Matching the DNA end better, TRBJ2-7 makes the J call doubtful. This CDR3 has 16 amino acids. Germline V gene data show CDR1 as SQVTM and CDR2 as ANQGSEA. The CDR3 sequence: CSVRKGGRGSSYEQYF. CDR3 bases: TGCAGCGTCCGAAAGGGCGGGAGAGGGAGCTCCTACGAGCAGTACTTC.

V gene TRBV5-4 combines with J gene TRBJ2-3; the match to TRBD2 covers 8 bases. The CDR3 spans 17 residues. Trimming at V came to 3 bases and at J to 3 bases, leaving 12 bases not matched to a gene. Germline V CDR1 and CDR2: SGHNT, YYREEE (reference sequence). The chain's CDR3 is CASSWGVGGGRTDTQYF. The CDR3, as DNA: TGTGCCAGCAGCTGGGGAGTAGGCGGGGGGCGGACAGATACGCAGTATTTT.

This chain uses TRBV5-1 with TRBJ2-1, with D perhaps TRBD2 (5 bases). The V end was cut by 5 bases, the J end by 8 bases, with 11 bases between. Germline assignment: CDR1 SGHRS and CDR2 YFSETQ. This CDR3 has 12 residues. CDR3 amino acids: CASRSGRDEQFF. The CDR3 DNA reads as TGCGCCAGCAGGAGCGGACGGGATGAGCAGTTCTTC.

The V and J genes are TRBV7-3 and TRBJ2-1; the D gene is possibly TRBD2 (6 bases). The V and J ends lost 4 bases and 8 bases respectively, with 15 bases between them. Germline V gives CDR1 SGHTA, CDR2 FQGTGA. The CDR3 has 14 amino acids. The CDR3 is CASSSGLTVDEQFF. DNA for the CDR3: TGTGCCAGCAGCTCGGGACTGACCGTCGATGAGCAGTTCTTC. Supplemented by reference TRBV7-3 and TRBJ2-1, the full variable domain reads GAGVSQTPSNKVTEKGKYVELRCDPISGHTALYWYRQSLGQGPEFLIYFQGTGAADDSGLPNDRFFAVRPEGSVSTLKIQRTERGDSAVYLCASSSGLTVDEQFFGPGTRLTVL.

The V and J genes are TRBV2 and TRBJ2-6; no firm D call. Per the germline V gene, CDR1 is SNHLY and CDR2 is FYNNEI. V lost 10 bases and J lost 0, with 10 bases in between. The CDR3 sequence is 14 residues long. The CDR3: CATSQSSGANVLTF. CDR3 DNA: TGTGCCACCTCACAGAGCTCTGGGGCCAACGTCCTGACTTTC.

This clone was counted only a few times. The chain links TRBV4-1 to TRBJ1-3; 7 bases are shared with TRBD1. V shed 0 bases and J 8 bases; nucleotides not matched to a gene: 7. This CDR3 region has 15 residues. From germline, CDR1 is MGHRA and CDR2 YSYEKL. CDR3 sequence reads: CASSQEGQGGHTIYF. Written as DNA, the CDR3 is TGCGCCAGCAGCCAAGAAGGGCAGGGGGGACACACCATATATTTT.

The chain uses TRBV6-5 and TRBJ1-4; D is perhaps TRBD1 (6 bases). V was pared by 4 bases and J by 7 bases, with 13 bases between. The CDR3 has 14 amino acids. CDR1 is MNHEY, CDR2 SVGAGI, per germline. DNA for the CDR3: TGTGCCAGCAGTTTGGTCGGACAGTCTGAAAAACTGTTTTTT. Translated, it gives CASSLVGQSEKLFF.

This clone appeared once. The chain couples TRBV30 to TRBJ1-5; D might be TRBD1 (6 bases). Germline V gives CDR1 GTSNPN, CDR2 SVGIG (reference sequence). The CDR3 contains 11 residues. V shed 2 bases and J shed 7 bases, with 6 bases lying between them. The CDR3 region is CAWSQGQPQHF. The CDR3 region has the DNA TGTGCCTGGAGTCAGGGGCAGCCCCAGCATTTT.

The chain carries TRBV6-5 and TRBJ2-7; 10 bases match TRBD2. V trimming: 6 bases; J trimming: 2 bases; junction bases outside the gene matches: 4. This CDR3 spans 14 amino acids. Germline CDR1 reads MNHEY; CDR2 reads SVGAGI. CDR3 amino acids: CASRPSGGAYEQYF. DNA of the CDR3: TGTGCCAGCAGACCTAGCGGGGGAGCCTACGAGCAGTACTTC.

The rearrangement links TRBV5-6 to TRBJ2-5; 9 bases fit TRBD1. TRBJ2-7 explains the end of the DNA better; the J call may be wrong. This CDR3 region has 13 residues. The germline CDR1 and CDR2 sequences are SGHDT and YYEEEE. The CDR3 DNA is TGTGCCAGCAGCGTGGGACAGGGAGCCGAGCAGTACTTC. Protein sequence: CASSVGQGAEQYF.

This rearrangement joins TRBV7-9 to TRBJ2-7; D might be TRBD1 (6 bases). Looked up from germline, CDR1 is SEHNR and CDR2 is FQNEAQ (reference sequence). V lost 5 bases and J lost 3, with 20 bases in between. CDR3 length: 16 residues. The CDR3 bases are TGTGCCAGCAGCACAGACCGGGACACAACCTTCTACGAGCAGTACTTC. It is translated as CASSTDRDTTFYEQYF.

CDR3 DNA: TGTGCCAGCAGCTTAGGCTGGGGGCGAGACAATGAGCAGTTCTTC. Encoded protein: CASSLGWGRDNEQFF. V and J are TRBV7-6 and TRBJ2-1; possible D gene TRBD1, 6 bases. Trimming left V 1 base short and J 5 bases short, with 12 bases between. Per the germline V gene, CDR1 is SGHVS and CDR2 is FNYEAQ. The length of the CDR3 is 15 residues.

The chain uses TRBV7-6 and TRBJ2-7; perhaps TRBD1 as D (5 bases). The CDR3 has 12 residues. V shed 5 bases and J shed 9 bases, with 14 bases lying between them. Germline-derived CDR1 and CDR2 are SGHVS and FNYEAQ. The CDR3 nucleotides read TGTGCCAGCAGCCGAGACAGTTATGCGCAGTACTTC. It yields the protein CASSRDSYAQYF.

The chain is built from TRBV28 and TRBJ2-2; TRBD1 matches 8 bases. V dropped 9 bases and J dropped 1; count of bases not matched to a gene: 4. CDR1 is MDHEN, CDR2 SYDVKM, per germline. The CDR3 extends over 14 amino acids. This chain's CDR3 is CASQQGGNTGELFF. The CDR3 nucleotides are TGTGCCAGTCAACAGGGGGGGAACACCGGGGAGCTGTTTTTT.

The CDR3 DNA follows: TGTGCCAGCAGCTTGTATAACTCCTACAATGAGCAGTTCTTC. Protein product: CASSLYNSYNEQFF. The J gene is TRBJ2-1, the V gene TRBV28; the D is unclear. This CDR3 contains 14 residues. V lost 6 bases and J lost 0, with 9 bases in between. The germline V gene encodes CDR1 MDHEN and CDR2 SYDVKM.

The chain has TRBV11-2 and TRBJ2-5; 7 bases align to TRBD2. This CDR3 has 14 residues. Germline assignment: CDR1 SGHAT and CDR2 FQNNGV. V lost 4 bases, J lost 5 bases, and 7 bases stayed unmatched. CDR3 sequence reads: CASSYLGGWETQYF. CDR3 bases: TGTGCCAGCAGCTACCTGGGGGGGTGGGAGACCCAGTACTTC.

The chain combines TRBV5-1 with TRBJ2-2, with 12 positions matching TRBD1. The ends lost 5 bases at V and 4 bases at J; junction bases unmatched: 9. Germline CDR1 is SGHRS and CDR2 is YFSETQ. This CDR3 has 17 amino acids. CDR3 in amino acids: CASSYGTGGLGTGELFF. The CDR3 DNA sequence: TGCGCCAGCAGTTACGGGACAGGGGGCTTAGGCACCGGGGAGCTGTTTTTT.

This chain uses TRBV14 with TRBJ1-1; a weak D match, TRBD1 (5 bases). Between the trimmed V and J ends, which lost 3 bases and 9 bases, there was a span of 11 bases. The length of the CDR3 is 12 residues. CDR1 and CDR2 from the germline V gene are SGHDN and FVKESK. The CDR3 DNA follows: TGTGCCAGCAGCCAGGGGGGAGGGAAAGCTTTCTTT. It codes for CASSQGGGKAFF. Filled out from reference TRBV14 and TRBJ1-1, the complete variable domain reads EAGVTQFPSHSVIEKGQTVTLRCDPISGHDNLYWYRRVMGKEIKFLLHFVKESKQDESGMPNNRFLAERTGGTYSTLKVQPAELEDSGVYFCASSQGGGKAFFGQGTRLTVV.

The rearrangement uses TRBV7-9 and TRBJ1-4; 7 positions match TRBD1. The CDR3 is 16 amino acids. The germline CDR1 and CDR2 sequences are SEHNR and FQNEAQ (reference sequence). The ends lost 6 bases at V and 4 bases at J; junction bases unmatched: 11. The DNA for the CDR3 is TGTGCCAGCAGAGATAACCGGGACAGAGATAATGAAAAACTGTTTTTT. Protein: CASRDNRDRDNEKLFF.